The present TCR beta chain was sequenced within a study of blood T cell repertoires in COVID-19. A COVID-19 case was met by exposed participants within 2 weeks before study entry. Clones were sequenced by immunoSEQ multiplex PCR, and TCRdb holds only the in-frame ones, with some missing. The sample has 200,000 to 250,000 clones; nearly 90% are singletons. Source material: PBMCs or T cells enriched from blood (not recorded which). The clonotype originates from a man aged 25-45 years who had been exposed to COVID-19.

CDR3 amino acids: CASSRARGSPGELFF. In nucleotides, the CDR3 is TGTGCCAGTAGTAGGGCTAGGGGGAGTCCCGGGGAGCTGTTTTTT. V and J are TRBV19 and TRBJ2-2; possible D gene TRBD1, 6 bases. The CDR3 spans 15 residues. Between the trimmed V and J ends, which lost 4 bases and 6 bases, there was a span of 15 bases. CDR1 and CDR2 from the germline V gene are LNHDA and SQIVND (reference sequence).